One sample yielded the 11 T cell receptor beta chains listed below, sequenced in a study of spatial heterogeneity in lung cancer. Via MiXCR, TCRdb re-called the 5' RACE reads, giving one row per CDR3 protein. Of thousands of distinct CDR3 sequences detected, about 4.4% appear once; the ten largest clones hold approximately 27%. Regarding time point: sample taken at primary tumor resection. The study sequenced unsorted whole RNA from tumor, nontumor lung or frozen PBMC. The sequencing used normal lung tissue next to the tumor, collected at surgery. These receptors originate from a female donor with early-stage non-small cell lung cancer.

This clonotype was seen many times. A library made for alpha chains picked up this beta chain off target, so its size means little. CDR3: CASSITGEDNQPQHF. CDR3 nucleotide sequence: TGTGCCAGTAGTATAACAGGGGAGGACAATCAGCCCCAGCATTTT. V usage is TRBV19 and J usage is TRBJ1-5; 7 nucleotides match TRBD1. The CDR3 covers 15 residues. V lost 2 bases and J lost 3; bases outside the gene matches: 4. Germline assignment: CDR1 LNHDA and CDR2 SQIVND (reference sequence).

This clonotype was detected ten times or more. This beta chain represents an off-target read in a library built for alpha chains; its size is of limited meaning. The chain links TRBV12-3 or TRBV12-4 to TRBJ1-6; D gene ambiguous. The CDR3 has 14 amino acids. The ends were cut back, 1 base at V and 7 bases at J, with 8 bases in the middle. CDR3 nucleotide sequence: TGTGCCAGCAGTTTAGGGTCCCAAAATTCACCCCTCCACTTT. This codes for CASSLGSQNSPLHF.

This clonotype was found many times. This beta chain turned up in a library designed for alpha chains; as an off-target read, its abundance says little. V is TRBV28 and J is TRBJ2-2; D unclear. The CDR3 contains 13 residues. Deletions cut 7 bases from V and 7 bases from J, with 13 bases between. In germline, CDR1 is MDHEN, CDR2 SYDVKM. The chain's CDR3 is CASTHPLGGELFF. CDR3 sequence (DNA): TGTGCCAGCACCCATCCCCTCGGCGGGGAGCTGTTTTTT.

This clonotype was counted a few times. This beta chain turned up in a library designed for alpha chains; as an off-target read, its abundance says little. This chain connects TRBV29-1 to TRBJ2-3; D uncertain. Trimming pared 5 bases from V and 5 bases from J, leaving 8 bases between. Germline CDR1 and CDR2: SQVTM and ANQGSEA. The CDR3 spans 11 residues. The CDR3 coding sequence is TGCAGCGTTAGAAGGAAAGATACGCAGTATTTT. It is translated as CSVRRKDTQYF.

This clonotype was counted many times. A library prepared for alpha chains yielded this beta chain as an off-target read; its size is of little meaning. The chain carries TRBV6-2 or TRBV6-3 and TRBJ1-1; D is unresolved. V gave up 0 bases and J gave up 7 bases, with 6 bases separating them. The CDR3 has 12 amino acids. Germline V gene data show CDR1 as MNHEY and CDR2 as SVGEGT. The CDR3 region has the DNA TGTGCCAGCAGTTACTCGAAGCTTGAAGCTTTCTTT. This codes for CASSYSKLEAFF.

This clonotype was found a few times. Since the library was made to target alpha chains, this beta chain is a stray read and its abundance is not meaningful. This sequence joins TRBV20-1 and TRBJ2-2; 9 bases align to TRBD2. The CDR3 has 15 residues. Germline CDR1 DFQATT, CDR2 SNEGSKA (reference sequence). Trimming removed 3 bases from V and 9 bases from J; junction bases left unmatched: 11. The CDR3 bases are TGCAGTGCTAGCCCCCGGACAGCGGGAGGTCGGGAGCTGTTTTTT. Translation: CSASPRTAGGRELFF.

Relative to its sample, this clonotype is large. The junction differs from germline at one of its ends, possibly a read error. This beta chain came through as a stray read in a library set up for alpha chains, and its size says little. The chain employs TRBV24-1 and TRBJ2-3, with 8 bases identical to TRBD2. Germline assignment: CDR1 KGHDR and CDR2 SFDVKD. The CDR3 sequence is 16 residues long. CDR3 sequence (DNA): TGTGCCACCTGTGAAGTGGTCGGGGGGGCTACAGATACGCAGTATTTT. Translation gives CATCEVVGGATDTQYF.

To note about this clonotype: Because this beta chain is a stray read in a library intended to capture alpha chains, its abundance should not be given much weight. The rearrangement joins TRBV5-1 to TRBJ2-2; D uncertain. In germline, CDR1 is SGHRS, CDR2 YFSETQ. This CDR3 region has 11 residues. Trimming shortened V by 1 base and J by 7 bases, and 2 bases separated the two germline ends. DNA of the CDR3: TGCGCCAGCAGCTTGAACGGGGAGCTGTTTTTT. Translation: CASSLNGELFF.

Ten or more counts support this clonotype. This beta chain turned up in a library designed for alpha chains; as an off-target read, its abundance says little. This chain uses TRBV28 with TRBJ1-5; no clear D gene. Trimming took off 7 bases at V and 6 bases at J, with 10 bases between the two ends. The germline CDR1 and CDR2 sequences are MDHEN and SYDVKM. This CDR3 comprises 12 residues. The DNA of the CDR3 is TGTGCCAGCACCTCCGAACGTCAGCCCCAGCATTTT. Its protein product is CASTSERQPQHF.

This clonotype is medium-sized in the sample. The library was prepared for alpha chains; this beta chain is a stray read, so its frequency means little. This sequence joins TRBV27 and TRBJ2-1; 12 bases are a match to TRBD2. Germline CDR1 reads MNHEY; CDR2 reads SMNVEV (reference sequence). Trimming took 4 bases from V and 6 from J; bases not matched to a gene: 1. The CDR3 is 14 amino acids. The CDR3: CASSSGLAGNEQFF. The CDR3 DNA sequence: TGTGCCAGCAGTTCGGGACTAGCGGGCAATGAGCAGTTCTTC.

In its sample, this clonotype ranks as medium-sized (0.01 to 0.1%). Found in a library prepared for alpha chains, this beta chain is an off-target read, and its abundance has little meaning. The chain carries TRBV20-1 and TRBJ2-5; the match to TRBD2 covers 8 bases. V trimming: 6 bases; J trimming: 4 bases; junction bases outside the gene matches: 13. From germline, CDR1 is DFQATT and CDR2 SNEGSKA (reference sequence). This CDR3 has 15 residues. CDR3 amino acids: CSATPVAGRGETQYF. CDR3 sequence (DNA): TGCAGTGCAACCCCTGTAGCGGGGAGGGGAGAGACCCAGTACTTC.